This TCR beta chain was sequenced for a study of cytomegalovirus exposure and HLA in healthy donors. Study-wide points: Researchers reported from a later analysis that most CMV-associated TCR beta chains appeared HLA-restricted. Roughly uniform depth of sequencing across donors was assumed in presence/absence analyses. The HLA-A and HLA-B alleles of most subjects were reportedly predicted accurately from TCR beta sequences. The majority of TCR sequences were rare, yet some public TCRs appeared in many donors.

The CDR3 totals 16 residues. V was trimmed by 1 base and J by 0 bases, leaving 11 bases between them. Germline-derived CDR1 and CDR2 are SGDLS and YYNGEE. On this clone: Its antigen is unidentified.

Primers included in the PCR were 60 Vbeta and 13 Jbeta primers. Clones were read by immunoSEQ multiplex PCR, and TCRdb kept only the in-frame ones, dropping some. This table holds 150,000 to 200,000 clones, about four fifths found once. Sequencing used PBMCs. This TCR derives from a girl aged 10-17 years in good health and CMV-seropositive. The chain couples TRBV9 to TRBJ2-1, with D possibly being TRBD2 (5 bases). The CDR3 here is CASSVNTRGSYNEQFF. CDR3 sequence (DNA): TGTGCCAGCAGCGTAAATACCCGGGGCTCCTACAATGAGCAGTTCTTC.